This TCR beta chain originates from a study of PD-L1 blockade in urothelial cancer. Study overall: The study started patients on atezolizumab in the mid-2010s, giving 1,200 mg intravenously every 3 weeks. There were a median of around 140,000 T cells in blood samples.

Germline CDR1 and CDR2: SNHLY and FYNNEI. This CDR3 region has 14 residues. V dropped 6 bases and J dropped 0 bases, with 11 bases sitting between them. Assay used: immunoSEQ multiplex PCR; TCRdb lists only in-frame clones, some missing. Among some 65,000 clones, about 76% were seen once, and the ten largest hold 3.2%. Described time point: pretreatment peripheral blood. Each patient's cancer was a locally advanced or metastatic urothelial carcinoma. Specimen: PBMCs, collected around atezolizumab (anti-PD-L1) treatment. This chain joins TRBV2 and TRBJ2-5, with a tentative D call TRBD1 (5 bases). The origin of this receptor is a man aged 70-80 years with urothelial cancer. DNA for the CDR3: TGTGCCAGCAGCCCCTTGACAGACCAAGAGACCCAGTACTTC. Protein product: CASSPLTDQETQYF. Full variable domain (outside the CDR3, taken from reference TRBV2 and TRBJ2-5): EPEVTQTPSHQVTQMGQEVILRCVPISNHLYFYWYRQILGQKVEFLVSFYNNEISEKSEIFDDQFSVERPDGSNFTLKIRSTKLEDSAMYFCASSPLTDQETQYFGPGTRLLVL.